Below are 10 T cell receptor beta chains sequenced from a single sample in a study of immune characteristics of hereditary and idiopathic chronic pancreatitis. Data came from immunoSEQ multiplex PCR; TCRdb stores just in-frame clones and leaves some out. The sample contains 6,000 or so clones, approximately 80% of which appear only once. The pancreas tissue came from patients undergoing total pancreatectomy with islet autotransplantation. Source material: pancreas tissue with hereditary chronic pancreatitis. These receptors were taken from a human donor with chronic pancreatitis.

This clone has just one count. The rearrangement links TRBV5-6 to TRBJ1-6, with 8 bases lining up with TRBD1. Trimming at V came to 0 bases and at J to 5 bases, leaving 4 bases not matched to a gene. This CDR3 has 16 residues. The germline V gene has CDR1 SGHDT and CDR2 YYEEEE. CDR3 coding DNA: TGTGCCAGCAGCTTGGGGACAGGGACTAATAATTCACCCCTCCACTTT. This sequence encodes CASSLGTGTNNSPLHF.

This clone was counted once. The rearrangement joins TRBV12-3 or TRBV12-4 to TRBJ2-7; TRBD2 is a possible D gene (6 bases). The CDR3 has 12 residues. V shed 6 bases and J shed 6 bases, with 12 bases lying between them. In DNA form, the CDR3 reads TGTGCCAGCAGCCCGCCTAGCGCCGAGCAGTACTTC. Encoded protein: CASSPPSAEQYF.

Here the CDR3 reads CASSYSGDTQYF. The CDR3 region has the DNA TGTGCCAGCAGTTACTCGGGGGATACGCAGTATTTT. The chain is built from TRBV6-5 and TRBJ2-3, with unresolved D. The CDR3 consists of 12 residues. Germline V lookup: CDR1 MNHEY, CDR2 SVGAGI. Between the trimmed V and J ends, which lost 0 bases and 6 bases, there was a span of 4 bases.

The chain combines TRBV28 with TRBJ2-6; no clear D. V dropped 8 bases and J dropped 4 bases, with 21 bases sitting between them. Germline loops: CDR1 MDHEN, CDR2 SYDVKM. The CDR3 extends over 17 amino acids. This CDR3 is CASAPPDGRPGANVLTF. The CDR3 nucleotides read TGTGCCAGCGCCCCCCCGGACGGCAGACCCGGGGCCAACGTCCTGACTTTC.

The chain carries TRBV7-2 and TRBJ2-3, with 8 bases that match TRBD2. V shed 5 bases and J 0 bases; nucleotides not matched to a gene: 7. Per the germline V gene, CDR1 is SGHTA and CDR2 is FQGNSA. This CDR3 region has 16 residues. The CDR3 sequence is CASSLTGLASTDTQYF. Written as DNA, the CDR3 is TGTGCCAGCAGCCTGACCGGACTAGCTAGCACAGATACGCAGTATTTT. Supplemented by reference TRBV7-2 and TRBJ2-3, the full variable domain reads GAGVSQSPSNKVTEKGKDVELRCDPISGHTALYWYRQSLGQGLEFLIYFQGNSAPDKSGLPSDRFSAERTGGSVSTLTIQRTQQEDSAVYLCASSLTGLASTDTQYFGPGTRLTVL.

As concerns this clone: Different DNA sequences within this sample yield the same CDR3. The chain uses TRBV12-3 or TRBV12-4 and TRBJ2-4, with D tentatively TRBD2 (6 bases). Deletions cut 3 bases from V and 4 bases from J, with 7 bases between. This CDR3 has 13 amino acids. CDR3 coding DNA: TGTGCCAGCAGTTTTGGGGGGAAAAACATTCAGTACTTC. This gives the protein CASSFGGKNIQYF.

This clone was detected only once. The chain is built from TRBV29-1 and TRBJ2-1; D remains unclear. V lost 3 bases and J 4 bases, leaving 7 bases between the germline ends. The CDR3 has 12 amino acids. CDR1 and CDR2 from the germline V gene are SQVTM and ANQGSEA. The CDR3 bases are TGCAGCGTTGACAGCAGTTACAATGAGCAGTTCTTC. It is translated as CSVDSSYNEQFF.

The J gene is TRBJ2-3, the V gene TRBV9, with 8 bases matching TRBD2. The CDR3 is made up of 17 amino acids. J lost 2 bases, V lost 4 bases, and 12 bases had no gene match. Germline V gives CDR1 SGDLS, CDR2 YYNGEE. CDR3 region: CASSPPRAGGSTDTQYF. In DNA, the CDR3 is TGTGCCAGCAGCCCGCCAAGGGCGGGGGGATCCACAGATACGCAGTATTTT.

V is TRBV5-1 and J is TRBJ2-3, with TRBD2 as a possible D gene (6 bases). The V end was cut by 0 bases, the J end by 4 bases, with 12 bases between. The CDR3 has 15 amino acids. The germline gives CDR1 SGHRS, CDR2 YFSETQ. In nucleotides, the CDR3 is TGCGCCAGCAGCTTGGTAACTAGCACTCCAGATACGCAGTATTTT. Translation: CASSLVTSTPDTQYF.

This clone appeared a few times. V gene TRBV4-1 combines with J gene TRBJ1-4, with D possibly being TRBD1 (5 bases). The CDR3 has 18 amino acids. The V and J ends lost 1 base and 0 bases respectively, with 15 bases between them. The germline V gene has CDR1 MGHRA and CDR2 YSYEKL. CDR3: CASSQAQRGRATNEKLFF. The CDR3 coding sequence is TGCGCCAGCAGCCAAGCCCAAAGGGGACGGGCAACTAATGAAAAACTGTTTTTT.